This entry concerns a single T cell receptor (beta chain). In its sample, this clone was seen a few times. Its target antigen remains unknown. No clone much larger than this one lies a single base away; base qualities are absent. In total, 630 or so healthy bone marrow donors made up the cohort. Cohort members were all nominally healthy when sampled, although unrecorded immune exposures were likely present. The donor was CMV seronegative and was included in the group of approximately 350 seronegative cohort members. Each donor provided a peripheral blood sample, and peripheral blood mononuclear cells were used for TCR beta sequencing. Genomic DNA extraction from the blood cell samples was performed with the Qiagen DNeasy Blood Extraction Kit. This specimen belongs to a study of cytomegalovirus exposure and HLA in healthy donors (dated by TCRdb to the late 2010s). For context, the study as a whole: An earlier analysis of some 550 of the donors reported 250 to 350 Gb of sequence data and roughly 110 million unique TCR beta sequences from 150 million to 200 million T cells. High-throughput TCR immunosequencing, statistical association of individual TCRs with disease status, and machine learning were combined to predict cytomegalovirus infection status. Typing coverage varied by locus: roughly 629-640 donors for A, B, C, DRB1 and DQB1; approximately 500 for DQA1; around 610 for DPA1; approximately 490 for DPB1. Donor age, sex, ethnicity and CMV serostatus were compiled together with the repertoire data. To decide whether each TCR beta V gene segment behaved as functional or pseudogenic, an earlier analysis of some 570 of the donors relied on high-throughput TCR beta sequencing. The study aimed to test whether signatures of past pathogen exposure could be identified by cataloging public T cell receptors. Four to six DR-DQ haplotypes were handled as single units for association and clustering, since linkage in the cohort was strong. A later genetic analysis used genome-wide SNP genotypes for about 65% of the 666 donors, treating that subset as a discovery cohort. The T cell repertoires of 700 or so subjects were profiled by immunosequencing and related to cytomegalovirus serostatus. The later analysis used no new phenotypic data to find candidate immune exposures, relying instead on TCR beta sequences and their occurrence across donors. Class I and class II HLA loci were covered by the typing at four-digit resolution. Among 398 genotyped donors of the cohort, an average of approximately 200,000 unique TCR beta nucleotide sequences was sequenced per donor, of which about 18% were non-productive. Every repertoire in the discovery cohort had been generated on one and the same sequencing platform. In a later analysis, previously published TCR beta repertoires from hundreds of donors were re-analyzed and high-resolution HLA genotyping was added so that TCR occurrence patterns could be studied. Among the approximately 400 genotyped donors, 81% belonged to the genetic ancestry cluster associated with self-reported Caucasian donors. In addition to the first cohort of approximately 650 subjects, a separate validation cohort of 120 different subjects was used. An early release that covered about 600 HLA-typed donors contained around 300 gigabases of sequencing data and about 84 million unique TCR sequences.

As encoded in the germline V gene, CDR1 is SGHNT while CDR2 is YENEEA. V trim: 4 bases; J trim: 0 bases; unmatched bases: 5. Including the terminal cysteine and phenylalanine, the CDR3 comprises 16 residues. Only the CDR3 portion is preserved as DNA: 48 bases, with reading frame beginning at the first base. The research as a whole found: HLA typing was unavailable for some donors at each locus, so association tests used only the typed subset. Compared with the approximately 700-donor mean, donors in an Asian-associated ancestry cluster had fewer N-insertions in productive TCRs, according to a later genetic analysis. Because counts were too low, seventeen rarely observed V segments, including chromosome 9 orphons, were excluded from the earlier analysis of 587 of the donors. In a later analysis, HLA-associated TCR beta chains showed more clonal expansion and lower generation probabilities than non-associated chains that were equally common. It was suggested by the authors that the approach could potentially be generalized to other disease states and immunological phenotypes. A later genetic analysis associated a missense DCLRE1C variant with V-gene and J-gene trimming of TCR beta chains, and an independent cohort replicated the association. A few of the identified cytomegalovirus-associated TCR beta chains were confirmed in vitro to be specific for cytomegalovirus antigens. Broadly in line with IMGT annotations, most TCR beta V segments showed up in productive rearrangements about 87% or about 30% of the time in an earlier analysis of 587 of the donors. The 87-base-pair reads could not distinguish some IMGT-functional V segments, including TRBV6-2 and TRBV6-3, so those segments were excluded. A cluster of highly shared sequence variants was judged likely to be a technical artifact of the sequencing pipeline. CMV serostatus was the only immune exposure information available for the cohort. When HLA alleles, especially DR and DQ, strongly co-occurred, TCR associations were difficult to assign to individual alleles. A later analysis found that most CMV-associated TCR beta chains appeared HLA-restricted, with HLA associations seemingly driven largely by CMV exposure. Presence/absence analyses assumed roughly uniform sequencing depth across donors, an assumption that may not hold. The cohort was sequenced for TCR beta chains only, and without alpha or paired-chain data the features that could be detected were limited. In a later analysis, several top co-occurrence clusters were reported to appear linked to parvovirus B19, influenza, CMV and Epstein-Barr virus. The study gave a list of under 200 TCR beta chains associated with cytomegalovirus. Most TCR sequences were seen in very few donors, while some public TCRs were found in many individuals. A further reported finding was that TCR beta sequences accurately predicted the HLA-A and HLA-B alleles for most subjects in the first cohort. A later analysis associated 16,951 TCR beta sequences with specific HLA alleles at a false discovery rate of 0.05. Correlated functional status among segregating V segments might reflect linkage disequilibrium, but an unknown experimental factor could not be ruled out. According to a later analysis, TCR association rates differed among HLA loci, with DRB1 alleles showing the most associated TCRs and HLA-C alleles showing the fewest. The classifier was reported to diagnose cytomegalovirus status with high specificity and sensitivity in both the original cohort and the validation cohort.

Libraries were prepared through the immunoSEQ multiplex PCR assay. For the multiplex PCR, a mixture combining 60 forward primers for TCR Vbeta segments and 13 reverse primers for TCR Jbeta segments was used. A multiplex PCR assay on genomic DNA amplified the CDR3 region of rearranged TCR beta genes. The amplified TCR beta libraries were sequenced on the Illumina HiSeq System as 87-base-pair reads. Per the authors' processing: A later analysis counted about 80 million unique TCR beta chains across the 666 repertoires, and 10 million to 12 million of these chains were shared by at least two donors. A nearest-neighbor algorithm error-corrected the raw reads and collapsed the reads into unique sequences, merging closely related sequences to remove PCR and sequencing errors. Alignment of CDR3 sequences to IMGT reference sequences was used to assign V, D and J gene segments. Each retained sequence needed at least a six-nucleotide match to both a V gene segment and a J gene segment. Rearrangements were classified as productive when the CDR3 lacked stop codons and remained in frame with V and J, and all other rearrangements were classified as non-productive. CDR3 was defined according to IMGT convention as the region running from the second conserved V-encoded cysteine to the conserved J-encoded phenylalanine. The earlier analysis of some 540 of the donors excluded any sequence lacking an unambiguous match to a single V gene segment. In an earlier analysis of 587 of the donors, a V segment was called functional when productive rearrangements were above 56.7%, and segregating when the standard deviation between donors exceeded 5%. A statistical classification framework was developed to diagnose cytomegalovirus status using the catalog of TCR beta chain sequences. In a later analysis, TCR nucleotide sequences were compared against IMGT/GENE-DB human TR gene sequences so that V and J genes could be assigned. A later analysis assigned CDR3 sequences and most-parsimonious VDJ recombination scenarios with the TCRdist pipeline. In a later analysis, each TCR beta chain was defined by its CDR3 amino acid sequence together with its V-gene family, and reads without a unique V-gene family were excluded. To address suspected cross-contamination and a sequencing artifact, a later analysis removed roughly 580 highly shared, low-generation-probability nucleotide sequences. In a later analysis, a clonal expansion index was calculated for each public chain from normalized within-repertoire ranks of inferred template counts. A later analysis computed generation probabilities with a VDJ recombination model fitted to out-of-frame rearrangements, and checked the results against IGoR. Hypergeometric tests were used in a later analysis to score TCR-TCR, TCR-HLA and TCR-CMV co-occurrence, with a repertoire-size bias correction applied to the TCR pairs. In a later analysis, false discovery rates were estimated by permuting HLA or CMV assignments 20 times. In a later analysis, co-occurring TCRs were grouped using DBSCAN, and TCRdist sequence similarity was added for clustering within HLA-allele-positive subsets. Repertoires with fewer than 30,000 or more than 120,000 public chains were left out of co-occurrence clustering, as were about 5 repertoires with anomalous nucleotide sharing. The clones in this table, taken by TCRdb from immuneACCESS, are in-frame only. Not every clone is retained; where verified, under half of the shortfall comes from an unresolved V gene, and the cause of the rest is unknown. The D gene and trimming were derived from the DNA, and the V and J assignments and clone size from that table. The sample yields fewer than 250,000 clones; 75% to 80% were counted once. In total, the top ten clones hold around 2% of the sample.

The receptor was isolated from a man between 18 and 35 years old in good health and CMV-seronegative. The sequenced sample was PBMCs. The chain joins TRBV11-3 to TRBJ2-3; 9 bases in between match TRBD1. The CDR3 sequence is CASSSRGQGSTDTQYF. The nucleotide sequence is TGTGCCAGCAGCTCCAGAGGACAGGGGAGCACAGATACGCAGTATTTT.